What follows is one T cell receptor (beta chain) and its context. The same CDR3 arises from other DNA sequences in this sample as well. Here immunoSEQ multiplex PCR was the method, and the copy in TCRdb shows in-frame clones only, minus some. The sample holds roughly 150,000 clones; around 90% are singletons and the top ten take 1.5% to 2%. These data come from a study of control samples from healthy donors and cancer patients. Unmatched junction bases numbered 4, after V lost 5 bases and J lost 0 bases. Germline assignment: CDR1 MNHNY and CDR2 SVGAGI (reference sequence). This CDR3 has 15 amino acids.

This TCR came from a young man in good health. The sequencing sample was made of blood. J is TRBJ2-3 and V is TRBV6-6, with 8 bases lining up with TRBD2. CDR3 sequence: CASSPRGASTDTQYF. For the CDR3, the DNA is TGTGCCAGCAGTCCGCGGGGGGCTAGCACAGATACGCAGTATTTT.